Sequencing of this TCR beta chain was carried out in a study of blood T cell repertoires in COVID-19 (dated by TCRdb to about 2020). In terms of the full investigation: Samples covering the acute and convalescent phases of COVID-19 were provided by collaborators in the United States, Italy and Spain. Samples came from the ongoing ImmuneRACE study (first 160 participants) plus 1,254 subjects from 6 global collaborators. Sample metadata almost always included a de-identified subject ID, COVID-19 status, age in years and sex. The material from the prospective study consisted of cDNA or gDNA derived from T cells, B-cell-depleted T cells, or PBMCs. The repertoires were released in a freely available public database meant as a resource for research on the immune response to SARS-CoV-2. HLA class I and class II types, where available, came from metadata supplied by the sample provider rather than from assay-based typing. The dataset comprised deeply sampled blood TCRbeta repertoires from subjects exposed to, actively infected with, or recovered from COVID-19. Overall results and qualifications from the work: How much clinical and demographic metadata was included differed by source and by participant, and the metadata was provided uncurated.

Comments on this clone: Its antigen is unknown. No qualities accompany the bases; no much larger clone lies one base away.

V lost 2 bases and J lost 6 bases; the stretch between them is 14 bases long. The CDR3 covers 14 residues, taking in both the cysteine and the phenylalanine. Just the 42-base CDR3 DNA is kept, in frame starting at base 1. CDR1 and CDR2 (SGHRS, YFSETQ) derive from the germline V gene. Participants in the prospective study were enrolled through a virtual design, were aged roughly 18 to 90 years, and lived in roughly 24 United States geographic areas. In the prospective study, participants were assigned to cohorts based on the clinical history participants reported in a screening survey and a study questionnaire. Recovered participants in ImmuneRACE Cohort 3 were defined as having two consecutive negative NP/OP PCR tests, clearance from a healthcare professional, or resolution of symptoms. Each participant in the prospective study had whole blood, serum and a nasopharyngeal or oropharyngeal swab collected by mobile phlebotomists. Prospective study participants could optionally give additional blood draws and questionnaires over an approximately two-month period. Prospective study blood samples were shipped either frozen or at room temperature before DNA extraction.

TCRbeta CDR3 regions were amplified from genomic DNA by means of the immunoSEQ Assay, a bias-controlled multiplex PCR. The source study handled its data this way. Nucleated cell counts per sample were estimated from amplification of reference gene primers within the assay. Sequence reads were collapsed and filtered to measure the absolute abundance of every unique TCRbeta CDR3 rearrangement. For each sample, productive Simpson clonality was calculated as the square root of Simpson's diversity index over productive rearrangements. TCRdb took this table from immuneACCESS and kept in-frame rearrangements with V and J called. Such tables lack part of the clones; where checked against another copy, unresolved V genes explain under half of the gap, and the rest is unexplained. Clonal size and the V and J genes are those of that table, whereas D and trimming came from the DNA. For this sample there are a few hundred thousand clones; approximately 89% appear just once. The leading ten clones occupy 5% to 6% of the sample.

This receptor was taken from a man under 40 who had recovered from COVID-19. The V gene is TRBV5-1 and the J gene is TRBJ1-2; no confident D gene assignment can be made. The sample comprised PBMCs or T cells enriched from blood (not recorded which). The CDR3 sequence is CASSFRTSNNGYTF. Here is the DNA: TGCGCCAGCAGCTTTCGTACTTCAAATAATGGCTACACCTTC.